One sample yielded the 14 T cell receptor beta chains listed below, sequenced in a study of molecular identifiers for immune sequencing clone quantification. TCRdb ran MiXCR on the PCR reads and lists one entry per CDR3 protein. Counted here are about 640,000 distinct CDR3 sequences, less than 20% occurring once; the ten biggest clones make up roughly 0.9%. Sequencing input: naive CD8+ T cells from blood, with Jurkat cell RNA spiked in. The sample's subset: FACS-sorted CD8+CD4-CCR7+CD45RA+ naive T cells. These receptors came from a human donor in good health. Some libraries in this study had Jurkat cell RNA spiked in.

In its sample, this clonotype was seen many times. The rearrangement links TRBV7-9 to TRBJ1-1; a weak D match, TRBD1 (6 bases). The CDR3 contains 10 residues. CDR1 SEHNR and CDR2 FQNEAQ come from the germline V gene (reference sequence). V shed 7 bases and J shed 11 bases, with 11 bases lying between them. The CDR3 sequence is CASTSGEAFF. For the CDR3, the DNA is TGTGCCAGCACCTCAGGGGAGGCTTTCTTT. Looking up the rest from reference TRBV7-9 and TRBJ1-1 gives the full variable domain: DTGVSQNPRHKITKRGQNVTFRCDPISEHNRLYWYRQTLGQGPEFLTYFQNEAQLEKSRLLSDRFSAERPKGSFSTLEIQRTEQGDSAMYLCASTSGEAFFGQGTRLTVV.

This clonotype occurred many times. The V and J genes are TRBV6-6 and TRBJ2-1; 10 bases match TRBD2. The ends lost 5 bases at V and 4 bases at J; junction bases unmatched: 2. Per the germline V gene, CDR1 is MNHNY and CDR2 is SVGAGI (reference sequence). There are 14 residues in the CDR3. CDR3 protein: CASSPSGGYNEQFF. CDR3 DNA: TGTGCCAGCAGTCCTAGCGGGGGATACAATGAGCAGTTCTTC.

This clonotype was recorded many times. V and J are TRBV15 and TRBJ1-2, with D perhaps TRBD1 (5 bases). The CDR3 loop spans 16 amino acids. Germline V gene sequence: CDR1 LNHNV, CDR2 YYDKDF (reference sequence). The V gene lost 0 bases and the J gene lost 3 bases, with 14 bases spanning the gap. In nucleotides, the CDR3 is TGTGCCACCAGCAGAGAGGCAGGGAGTGTCGACTATGGCTACACCTTC. Its translation: CATSREAGSVDYGYTF.

The sample holds many counts of this clonotype. The chain links TRBV28 to TRBJ2-1; D ambiguous. CDR1 and CDR2 (germline): MDHEN, SYDVKM. The CDR3 is 14 amino acids. Trimming took 8 bases from V and 0 from J, leaving 11 bases between them. The CDR3 DNA sequence: TGTGCCAGCGGCCCGACTTACTCCTACAATGAGCAGTTCTTC. This codes for CASGPTYSYNEQFF.

This clonotype has at least ten counts. The J gene is TRBJ2-3, the V gene TRBV5-4; D gene ambiguous. V lost 2 bases and J 5 bases, leaving 9 bases between the germline ends. CDR1 SGHNT and CDR2 YYREEE come from the germline V gene (reference sequence). The CDR3 sequence is 13 residues long. CDR3 loop: CASSFAPEDTQYF. CDR3 DNA: TGTGCCAGCAGCTTCGCCCCAGAAGATACGCAGTATTTT.

This clonotype has at least ten counts. The V gene is TRBV20-1, the J gene TRBJ2-7, with D possibly matching TRBD1 (5 bases). Trimming pared 4 bases from V and 3 bases from J, leaving 13 bases between. The CDR3 runs 13 residues. Germline CDR1 DFQATT, CDR2 SNEGSKA (reference sequence). The CDR3 sequence: CSAIGRDFYEQYF. As DNA, the CDR3 is TGCAGTGCTATAGGCAGGGATTTCTACGAGCAGTACTTC.

V usage is TRBV6-1 and J usage is TRBJ2-1; 8 bases are shared with TRBD2. The junction had 21 bases not matched to a gene; V was cut back by 6 bases and J by 2 bases. The CDR3 loop spans 20 amino acids. Germline CDR1 reads MNHNS; CDR2 reads SASEGT. The CDR3 loop is CASRGHHGPQLAATYNEQFF. DNA for the CDR3: TGTGCCAGCAGGGGGCATCATGGCCCCCAACTAGCGGCCACCTACAATGAGCAGTTCTTC.

This clonotype was seen more than once but under ten times. The V call is TRBV19, the J call TRBJ2-7, with 8 positions matching TRBD1. The V and J ends lost 4 bases and 0 bases, in that order; junction bases with no gene match: 8. This CDR3 has 16 residues. Germline V CDR1 and CDR2: LNHDA, SQIVND (reference sequence). This CDR3 is CASSRGTGTGSYEQYF. CDR3 sequence (DNA): TGTGCCAGTAGTAGAGGGACCGGGACAGGCTCCTACGAGCAGTACTTC.

This clonotype has only a few counts. The V gene is TRBV4-3, the J gene TRBJ1-5; 7 bases agree with TRBD1. The V gene end was trimmed by 0 bases and the J gene end by 0 bases; junction bases not matched to a gene: 14. Germline CDR1 LGHNA, CDR2 YSLEER. The CDR3 length is 20 residues. The CDR3 spells CASSQEYGTGDPNSNQPQHF. CDR3 bases: TGCGCCAGCAGCCAAGAATATGGTACAGGGGATCCCAATAGCAATCAGCCCCAGCATTTT.

Comments on this clonotype: Its ends do not fully match the called genes, so a read error is possible. The rearrangement joins TRBV9 to TRBJ2-1; 16 nucleotides match TRBD2. The CDR3 runs 16 residues. Per germline, CDR1 SGDLS and CDR2 YYNGEE. The CDR3 DNA reads TGTGCCAGCAGCGCAGCCGGGACTAGCGGGGGGGGTGAGCGGTTCTTC. It yields the protein CASSAAGTSGGGERFF.

The V call is TRBV20-1, the J call TRBJ2-2; D is possibly TRBD2 (7 bases). Germline loops: CDR1 DFQATT, CDR2 SNEGSKA (reference sequence). The CDR3 sequence is 14 residues long. V gave up 1 base and J gave up 4 bases, with 10 bases separating them. The CDR3 nucleotides are TGCAGTGCTAGAGTGCGGGGGCCCACCGGGGAGCTGTTTTTT. Its translation: CSARVRGPTGELFF.

Remarks on this clonotype: One junction end does not reproduce the germline sequence, and a read error may be involved. The genes are TRBV6-1 and TRBJ2-3, with 8 bases fitting TRBD1. Germline assignment: CDR1 MNHNS and CDR2 SASEGT. The CDR3 has 14 amino acids. The CDR3 nucleotides read TGTACCAGCAGTGCCGGACAGGGTCCAGATACGCAGTATTTT. Translated, it gives CTSSAGQGPDTQYF.

Note on this clonotype: A single base separates this from a much larger clone, so it may be a read error. The rearrangement joins TRBV30 to TRBJ2-7, with D possibly TRBD2 on 5 matching bases. Trimming removed 4 bases from V and 0 bases from J, with 13 bases in between. The CDR3 runs 14 residues. Germline-derived CDR1 and CDR2 are GTSNPN and SVGIG (reference sequence). The CDR3 here is CAWNGVGSSYEQYF. CDR3 DNA: TGTGCCTGGAACGGCGTGGGGAGCTCCTACGAGCAGTACTTC.

As to this clonotype: Germline and junction disagree at one end, which may indicate a read error. The chain recombines TRBV4-3 with TRBJ1-2; tentative D call: TRBD1 (6 bases). The CDR3 contains 16 residues. CDR1 is LGHNA, CDR2 YSLEER, per germline. Written as DNA, the CDR3 is TGCGCCAGCAGCCAAGATAGGAGGGCCGGGGGCTATGACTACACCTTC. This gives the protein CASSQDRRAGGYDYTF.